One sample yielded the 2 T cell receptor beta chains listed below, sequenced in a study of early T cells in non-severe SARS-CoV-2 infection. In TCRdb, the 5' RACE reads were re-called with MiXCR into one record per CDR3 protein. The sample contains approximately 81,000 distinct CDR3 sequences, around 14% of which appear only once. The sequenced material came from whole blood. The receptors shown here come from an adult who was a healthcare worker with PCR-confirmed SARS-CoV-2 infection or an uninfected control (not recorded which).

This clonotype has a handful of counts. The rearrangement joins TRBV9 to TRBJ1-4; the D gene is possibly TRBD1 (5 bases). Per germline, CDR1 SGDLS and CDR2 YYNGEE. Trimming cost V 3 bases and J 12 bases, with 12 bases left between them. The CDR3 consists of 12 residues. The CDR3 loop is CASSAGMGELFF. CDR3 DNA sequence: TGTGCCAGCAGCGCTGGTATGGGGGAACTGTTTTTT.

This clonotype was observed many times. The V and J genes are TRBV12-3 or TRBV12-4 and TRBJ2-3; the D is unclear. V lost 5 bases to trimming and J lost 2 bases, with 5 bases between them. The CDR3 consists of 12 residues. As DNA, the CDR3 is TGTGCCAGCAGTGACAACACAGATACGCAGTATTTT. Protein: CASSDNTDTQYF.